These 8 T cell receptor beta chains were all obtained from the same sample, sequenced in a study of cytomegalovirus exposure and HLA in healthy donors. Primers for the PCR totalled 60 Vbeta and 13 Jbeta. Assay: immunoSEQ multiplex PCR; the TCRdb copy retains only in-frame clones and omits some. The sample gives some 150,000 clones, 82% of which show up once; approximately 6.3% is in the top ten. Material: PBMCs. The receptor set was obtained from a woman in her 50s in good health and CMV-seropositive.

This chain joins TRBV15 and TRBJ1-4, with no clear D. The length of the CDR3 is 15 residues. V was shortened by 3 bases and J by 0 bases, with 8 bases between the two germline ends. Germline-derived CDR1 and CDR2 are LNHNV and YYDKDF (reference sequence). CDR3 DNA: TGTGCCACCAGCAGTTCTCCTGCAACTAATGAAAAACTGTTTTTT. Amino acids: CATSSSPATNEKLFF.

Turning to this clone: One junction end does not reproduce the germline sequence, and a read error may be involved. The J gene is TRBJ1-2, the V gene TRBV7-9; D is unresolved. Per germline, CDR1 SEHNR and CDR2 FQNEAQ (reference sequence). The CDR3 has 15 amino acids. The CDR3 spells CSSSLGGSPNYGYTF. CDR3 sequence (DNA): TGTTCCAGCAGCTTGGGAGGCTCCCCTAACTATGGCTACACCTTC.

This clone was observed a few times. This rearrangement joins TRBV6-5 to TRBJ2-2; D uncertain. CDR1 and CDR2 (germline): MNHEY, SVGAGI. Trimming cost V 0 bases and J 6 bases, with 11 bases left between them. The CDR3 has 15 residues. CDR3 coding DNA: TGTGCCAGCAGTTACTCGGGCTCGTGGGCCGGGGAGCTGTTTTTT. Residues: CASSYSGSWAGELFF.

The V gene is TRBV6-5, the J gene TRBJ1-4; D unclear. Trimming removed 2 bases at V and 7 bases at J, with 11 bases between. Germline V lookup: CDR1 MNHEY, CDR2 SVGAGI. This CDR3 has 14 amino acids. CDR3: CASSYGQFTEKLFF. The CDR3 DNA follows: TGTGCCAGCAGTTACGGCCAGTTTACTGAAAAACTGTTTTTT.

A remark on this clone: The sample has other DNA sequences that encode this CDR3 too. The chain combines TRBV2 with TRBJ2-5, with 8 positions matching TRBD1. There are 15 residues in the CDR3. The trim removed 7 bases at V and 5 bases at J, leaving 12 bases unmatched. In germline, CDR1 is SNHLY, CDR2 FYNNEI. The CDR3 DNA sequence: TGTGCCAGCACGGACAGGGATTGGACCCATGAGACCCAGTACTTC. This translates into CASTDRDWTHETQYF.

This clone was seen once. The chain carries TRBV11-2 and TRBJ1-2; D gene unclear. Germline CDR1 and CDR2: SGHAT and FQNNGV. Trimming removed 5 bases at V and 2 bases at J, with 15 bases between. The CDR3 spans 15 residues. In DNA form, the CDR3 reads TGTGCCAGCAGCCCAGGAGGGTGGACCAACTATGGCTACACCTTC. This codes for CASSPGGWTNYGYTF.

The chain uses TRBV6-1 and TRBJ2-1, with D possibly being TRBD1 (6 bases). Trimming took 7 bases from V and 5 from J, leaving 15 bases between them. The length of the CDR3 is 14 residues. Germline V gene lookup returns CDR1 MNHNS and CDR2 SASEGT. The CDR3 coding sequence is TGTGCCAGCATCACAGGGTGGGGCAACAATGAGCAGTTCTTC. It codes for CASITGWGNNEQFF.

This clone was recorded once. The chain couples TRBV2 to TRBJ2-4; no clear D. The CDR3 spans 14 residues. V lost 4 bases, J lost 0 bases, and 7 bases lay in between. Per the germline V gene, CDR1 is SNHLY and CDR2 is FYNNEI. The CDR3 here is CASSASVAKNIQYF. The CDR3 DNA reads as TGTGCCAGCAGTGCGTCAGTAGCCAAAAACATTCAGTACTTC.